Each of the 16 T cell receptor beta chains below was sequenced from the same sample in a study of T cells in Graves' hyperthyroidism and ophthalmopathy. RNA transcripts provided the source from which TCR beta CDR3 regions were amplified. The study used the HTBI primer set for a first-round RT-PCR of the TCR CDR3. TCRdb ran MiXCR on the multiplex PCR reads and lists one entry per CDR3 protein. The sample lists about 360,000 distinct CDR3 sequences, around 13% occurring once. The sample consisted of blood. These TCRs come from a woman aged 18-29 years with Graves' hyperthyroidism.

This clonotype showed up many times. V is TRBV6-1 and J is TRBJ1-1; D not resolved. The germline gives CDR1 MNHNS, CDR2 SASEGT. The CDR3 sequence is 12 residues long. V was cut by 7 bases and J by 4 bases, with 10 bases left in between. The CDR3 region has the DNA TGTGCCAGCATAAGTCTTCTCACTGAAGCTTTCTTT. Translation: CASISLLTEAFF.

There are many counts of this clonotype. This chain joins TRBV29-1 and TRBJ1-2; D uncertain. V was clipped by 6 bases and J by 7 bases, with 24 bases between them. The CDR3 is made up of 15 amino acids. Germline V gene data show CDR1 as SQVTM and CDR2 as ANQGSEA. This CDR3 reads CSVLTSGRPSGGYTF. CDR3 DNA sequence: TGCAGCGTCTTAACATCGGGCCGTCCTAGCGGTGGCTACACCTTC.

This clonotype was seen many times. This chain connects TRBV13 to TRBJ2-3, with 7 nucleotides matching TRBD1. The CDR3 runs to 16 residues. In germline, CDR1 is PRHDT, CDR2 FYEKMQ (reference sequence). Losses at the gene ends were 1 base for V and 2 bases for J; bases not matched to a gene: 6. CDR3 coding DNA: TGTGCCAGCAGCTTAGAGATGGGACAGATCACAGATACGCAGTATTTT. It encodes CASSLEMGQITDTQYF.

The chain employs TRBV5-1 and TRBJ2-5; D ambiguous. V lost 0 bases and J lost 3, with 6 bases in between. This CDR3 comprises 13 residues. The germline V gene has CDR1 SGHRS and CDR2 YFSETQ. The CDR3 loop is CASSLAAKETQYF. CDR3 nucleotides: TGCGCCAGCAGCTTGGCGGCTAAAGAGACCCAGTACTTC.

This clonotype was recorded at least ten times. The CDR3 DNA is TGTGCCAGCAGTGAAGCGTGGTCAGGCCTTTATGGGGGAGGTGAAAAACTGTTTTTT. Protein product: CASSEAWSGLYGGGEKLFF. V gene TRBV6-1 combines with J gene TRBJ1-4; a possible D gene is TRBD1 (5 bases). Germline CDR1 MNHNS, CDR2 SASEGT. The CDR3 has 19 residues. Trimming removed 0 bases from V and 7 bases from J, with 24 bases in between.

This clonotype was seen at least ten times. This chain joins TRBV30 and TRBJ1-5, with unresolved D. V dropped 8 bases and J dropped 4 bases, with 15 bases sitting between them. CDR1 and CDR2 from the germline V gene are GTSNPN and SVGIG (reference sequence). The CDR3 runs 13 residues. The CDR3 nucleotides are TGTGCCGCAAGTGGGTTGGGGAATCAGCCCCAGCATTTT. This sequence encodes CAASGLGNQPQHF.

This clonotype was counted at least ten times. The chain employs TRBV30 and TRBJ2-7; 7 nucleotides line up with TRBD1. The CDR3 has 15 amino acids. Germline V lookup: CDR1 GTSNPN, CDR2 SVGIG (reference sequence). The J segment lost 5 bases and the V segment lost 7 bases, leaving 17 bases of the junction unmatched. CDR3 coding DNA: TGTGCCTCGGCCCGGGACAGAAATGTGTGGGACGAGCAGTACTTC. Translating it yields CASARDRNVWDEQYF. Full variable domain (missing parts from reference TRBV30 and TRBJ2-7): SQTIHQWPATLVQPVGSPLSLECTVEGTSNPNLYWYRQAAGRGLQLLFYSVGIGQISSEVPQNLSASRPQDRQFILSSKKLLLSDSGFYLCASARDRNVWDEQYFGPGTRLTVT.

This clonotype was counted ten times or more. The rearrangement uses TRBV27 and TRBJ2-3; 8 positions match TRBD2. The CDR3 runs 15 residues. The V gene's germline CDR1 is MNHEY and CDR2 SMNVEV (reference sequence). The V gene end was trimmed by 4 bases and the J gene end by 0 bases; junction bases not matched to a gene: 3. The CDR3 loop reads CASSSRGGSTDTQYF. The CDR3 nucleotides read TGTGCCAGCAGTTCTCGGGGGGGAAGCACAGATACGCAGTATTTT.

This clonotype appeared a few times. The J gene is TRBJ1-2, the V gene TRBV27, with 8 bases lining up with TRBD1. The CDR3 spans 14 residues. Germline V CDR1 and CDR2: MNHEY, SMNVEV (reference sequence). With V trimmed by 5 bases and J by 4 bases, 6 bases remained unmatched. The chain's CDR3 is CASSDGQGPYGYTF. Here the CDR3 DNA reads TGTGCCAGCAGTGATGGACAGGGCCCCTATGGCTACACCTTC.

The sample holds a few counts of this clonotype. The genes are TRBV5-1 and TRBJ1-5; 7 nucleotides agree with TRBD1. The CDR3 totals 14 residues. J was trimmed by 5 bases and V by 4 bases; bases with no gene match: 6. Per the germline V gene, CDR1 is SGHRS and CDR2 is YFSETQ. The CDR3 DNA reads TGCGCCAGCAGCGCGACAGGGCCCCATCAGCCCCAGCATTTT. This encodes CASSATGPHQPQHF. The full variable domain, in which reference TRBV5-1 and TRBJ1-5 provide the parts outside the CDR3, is KAGVTQTPRYLIKTRGQQVTLSCSPISGHRSVSWYQQTPGQGLQFLFEYFSETQRNKGNFPGRFSGRQFSNSRSEMNVSTLELGDSALYLCASSATGPHQPQHFGDGTRLSIL.

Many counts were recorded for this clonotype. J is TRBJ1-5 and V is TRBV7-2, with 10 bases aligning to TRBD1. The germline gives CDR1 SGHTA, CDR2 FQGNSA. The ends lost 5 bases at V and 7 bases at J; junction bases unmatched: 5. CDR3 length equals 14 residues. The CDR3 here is CASSQRTGGQPQHF. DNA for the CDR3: TGTGCCAGCAGCCAGAGGACAGGGGGGCAGCCCCAGCATTTT. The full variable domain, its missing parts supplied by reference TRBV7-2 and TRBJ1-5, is GAGVSQSPSNKVTEKGKDVELRCDPISGHTALYWYRQSLGQGLEFLIYFQGNSAPDKSGLPSDRFSAERTGGSVSTLTIQRTQQEDSAVYLCASSQRTGGQPQHFGDGTRLSIL.

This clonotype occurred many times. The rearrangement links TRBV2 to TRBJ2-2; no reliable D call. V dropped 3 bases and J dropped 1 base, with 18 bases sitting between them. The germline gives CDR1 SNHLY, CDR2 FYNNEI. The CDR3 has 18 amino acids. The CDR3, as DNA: TGTGCCAGCAGTGAGTTGGGTTTGGTTAGCCGGAACACCGGGGAGCTGTTTTTT. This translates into CASSELGLVSRNTGELFF. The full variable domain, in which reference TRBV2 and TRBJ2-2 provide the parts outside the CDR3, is EPEVTQTPSHQVTQMGQEVILRCVPISNHLYFYWYRQILGQKVEFLVSFYNNEISEKSEIFDDQFSVERPDGSNFTLKIRSTKLEDSAMYFCASSELGLVSRNTGELFFGEGSRLTVL.

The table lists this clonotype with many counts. The CDR3 nucleotides are TGTGCCAGCAGCCCCACAGGGGACCCCTACAATGAGCAGTTCTTC. Translation gives CASSPTGDPYNEQFF. The genes are TRBV5-8 and TRBJ2-1, with TRBD1 identical over 7 bases. Germline trimming cut 4 bases from V and 2 bases from J; bases unmatched to any gene: 6. The CDR3 consists of 15 residues. Germline assignment: CDR1 SGHTS and CDR2 YDEGEE.

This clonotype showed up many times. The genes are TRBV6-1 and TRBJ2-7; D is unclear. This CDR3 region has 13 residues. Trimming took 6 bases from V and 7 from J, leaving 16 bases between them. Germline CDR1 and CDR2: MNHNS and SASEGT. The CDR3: CASSRRLSEEQYF. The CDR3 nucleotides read TGTGCCAGCAGCCGTCGACTCAGTGAGGAGCAGTACTTC.

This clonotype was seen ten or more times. For the CDR3, the DNA is TGTGCCAGCAGTCTACAGGGGATTCAGTACTTC. This encodes CASSLQGIQYF. The genes are TRBV12-3 or TRBV12-4 and TRBJ2-4; 7 bases match TRBD1. After removal of 5 bases from V and 10 bases from J, the junction contained 2 bases not matched to a gene. This CDR3 spans 11 amino acids.

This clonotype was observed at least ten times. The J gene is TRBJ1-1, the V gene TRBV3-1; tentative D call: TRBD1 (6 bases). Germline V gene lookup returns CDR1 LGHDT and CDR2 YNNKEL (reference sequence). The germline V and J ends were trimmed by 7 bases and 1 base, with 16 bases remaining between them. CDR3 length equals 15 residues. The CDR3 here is CASTDGGGANTEAFF. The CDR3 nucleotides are TGTGCCAGCACCGACGGGGGGGGCGCGAACACTGAAGCTTTCTTT.